The source of this TCR beta chain is a study of T cell changes during pregnancy in multiple sclerosis. Only in-frame clones appear in the TCRdb table, and some are missing; sequencing was by immunoSEQ multiplex PCR. The data show about 60,000 clones, with about 90% seen just once and just under 0.5% held by the top ten. This CDR3 spans 13 amino acids. The germline V gene has CDR1 SGHAT and CDR2 FQNNGV. Trimming at V came to 4 bases and at J to 4 bases, leaving 2 bases not matched to a gene. V and J are TRBV11-2 and TRBJ1-2, with 8 bases fitting TRBD1. This TCR was sampled from a female donor in good health, enrolled as a control in a pregnancy study. Source: CD4+ T cells from peripheral blood mononuclear cells, taken after pregnancy. This chain's CDR3 is CASSSTGGYGYTF. CDR3 in DNA: TGTGCCAGCAGCTCCACAGGGGGCTATGGCTACACCTTC.